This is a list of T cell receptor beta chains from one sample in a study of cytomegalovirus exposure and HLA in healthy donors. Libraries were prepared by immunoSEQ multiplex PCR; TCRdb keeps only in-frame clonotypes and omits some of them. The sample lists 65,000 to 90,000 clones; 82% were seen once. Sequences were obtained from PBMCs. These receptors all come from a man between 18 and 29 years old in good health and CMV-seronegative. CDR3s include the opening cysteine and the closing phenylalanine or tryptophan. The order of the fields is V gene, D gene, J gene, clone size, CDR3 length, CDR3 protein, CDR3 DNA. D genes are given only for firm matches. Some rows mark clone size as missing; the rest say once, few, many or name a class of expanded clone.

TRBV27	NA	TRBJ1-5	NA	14	CASSYGGTNQPQHF	TGTGCCAGCAGTTACGGCGGAACGAATCAGCCCCAGCATTTT
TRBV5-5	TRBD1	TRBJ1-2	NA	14	CASSGGQGRYGYTF	TGTGCCAGCAGCGGAGGACAGGGACGCTATGGCTACACCTTC
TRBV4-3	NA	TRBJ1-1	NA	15	CASSQDLRATTEAFF	TGCGCCAGCAGCCAAGATCTCAGGGCTACCACTGAAGCTTTCTTT
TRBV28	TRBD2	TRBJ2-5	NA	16	CASSSTSGGAGETQYF	TGTGCCAGCAGTTCGACTAGCGGGGGGGCAGGGGAGACCCAGTACTTC
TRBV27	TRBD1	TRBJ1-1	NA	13	CASSLGRGTEAFF	TGTGCCAGCAGTTTAGGCAGGGGGACTGAAGCTTTCTTT
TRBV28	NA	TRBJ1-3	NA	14	CASSFPGSGNTIYF	TGTGCCAGCAGTTTTCCCGGCTCTGGAAACACCATATATTTT
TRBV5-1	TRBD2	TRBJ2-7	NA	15	CASSFGSSGSNEQYF	TGCGCCAGCAGCTTCGGGTCTAGCGGGAGCAACGAGCAGTACTTC
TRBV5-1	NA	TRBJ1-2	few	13	CASSPEVYSGYTF	TGCGCCAGCAGCCCGGAGGTCTATTCCGGCTACACCTTC
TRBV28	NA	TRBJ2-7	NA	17	CASSQPPWRAPSYEQYF	TGTGCCAGCAGTCAACCGCCATGGAGGGCCCCCTCCTACGAGCAGTACTTC
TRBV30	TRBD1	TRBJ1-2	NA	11	CAFTGDYGYTF	TGTGCCTTCACAGGGGACTATGGCTACACCTTC
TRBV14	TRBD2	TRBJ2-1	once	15	CASSQDVLAANEQFF	TGTGCCAGCAGCCAGGATGTCCTAGCGGCGAATGAGCAGTTCTTC
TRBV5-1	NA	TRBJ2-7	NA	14	CASSDDRRHYEQYF	TGCGCCAGCAGCGACGACAGGCGCCACTACGAGCAGTACTTC
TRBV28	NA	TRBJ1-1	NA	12	CATLGRRTEAFF	TGTGCCACCCTTGGGAGGCGAACTGAAGCTTTCTTT
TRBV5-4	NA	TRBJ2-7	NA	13	CASSSRQTYEQYF	TGTGCCAGCAGCTCGAGACAGACCTACGAGCAGTACTTC
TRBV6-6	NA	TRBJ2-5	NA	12	CASSQIMETQYF	TGTGCCAGCAGTCAAATCATGGAGACCCAGTACTTC
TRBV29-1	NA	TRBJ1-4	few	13	CSVVQDLNEKLFF	TGCAGCGTTGTACAGGACCTTAATGAAAAACTGTTTTTT
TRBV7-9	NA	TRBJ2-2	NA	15	CSSSSLRGVTGELFF	TGTTCCAGCAGCTCATTACGCGGGGTCACCGGGGAGCTGTTTTTT
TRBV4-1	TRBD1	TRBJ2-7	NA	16	CASSQHSGQGAYEQYF	TGCGCCAGCAGCCAGCACAGCGGACAGGGGGCCTACGAGCAGTACTTC
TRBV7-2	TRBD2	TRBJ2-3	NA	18	CASSLTLTGLAGGDTQYF	TGTGCCAGCAGCTTAACCTTGACGGGACTAGCGGGCGGAGATACGCAGTATTTT
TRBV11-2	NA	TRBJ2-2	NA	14	CASSFQGGKGELFF	TGTGCCAGCAGCTTCCAGGGGGGAAAGGGGGAGCTGTTTTTT
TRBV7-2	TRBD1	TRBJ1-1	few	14	CASSLGQANTEAFF	TGTGCCAGCAGTCTAGGACAGGCAAACACTGAAGCTTTCTTT
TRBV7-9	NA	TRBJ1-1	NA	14	CASSSDSRTTEAFF	TGTGCCAGCAGCTCGGACAGCAGAACTACTGAAGCTTTCTTT
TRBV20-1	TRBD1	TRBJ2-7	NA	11	CSATVPGQGTF	TGCAGTGCCACGGTCCCGGGACAGGGAACCTTC
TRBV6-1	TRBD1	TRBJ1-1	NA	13	CASRQGVPTEAFF	TGTGCCAGCCGCCAGGGGGTCCCCACTGAAGCTTTCTTT
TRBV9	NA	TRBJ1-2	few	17	CASSVVAEAGGGYGYTF	TGTGCCAGCAGCGTAGTAGCCGAGGCGGGGGGAGGCTATGGCTACACCTTC
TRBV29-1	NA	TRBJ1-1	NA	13	CSVDNVGGTEAFF	TGCAGCGTTGACAATGTAGGGGGCACTGAAGCTTTCTTT
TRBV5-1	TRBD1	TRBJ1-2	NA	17	CASSSDRLFGSNYGYTF	TGCGCCAGCAGCTCGGACAGGCTTTTTGGATCTAACTATGGCTACACCTTC
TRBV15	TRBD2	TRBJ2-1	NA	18	CATSRDLGSGSVRNEQFF	TGTGCCACCAGCAGAGATCTGGGTAGCGGGAGTGTACGCAATGAGCAGTTCTTC
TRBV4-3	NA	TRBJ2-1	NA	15	CASSLPLPEYDEQFF	TGCGCCAGCAGCCTCCCCCTGCCGGAGTACGATGAGCAGTTCTTC